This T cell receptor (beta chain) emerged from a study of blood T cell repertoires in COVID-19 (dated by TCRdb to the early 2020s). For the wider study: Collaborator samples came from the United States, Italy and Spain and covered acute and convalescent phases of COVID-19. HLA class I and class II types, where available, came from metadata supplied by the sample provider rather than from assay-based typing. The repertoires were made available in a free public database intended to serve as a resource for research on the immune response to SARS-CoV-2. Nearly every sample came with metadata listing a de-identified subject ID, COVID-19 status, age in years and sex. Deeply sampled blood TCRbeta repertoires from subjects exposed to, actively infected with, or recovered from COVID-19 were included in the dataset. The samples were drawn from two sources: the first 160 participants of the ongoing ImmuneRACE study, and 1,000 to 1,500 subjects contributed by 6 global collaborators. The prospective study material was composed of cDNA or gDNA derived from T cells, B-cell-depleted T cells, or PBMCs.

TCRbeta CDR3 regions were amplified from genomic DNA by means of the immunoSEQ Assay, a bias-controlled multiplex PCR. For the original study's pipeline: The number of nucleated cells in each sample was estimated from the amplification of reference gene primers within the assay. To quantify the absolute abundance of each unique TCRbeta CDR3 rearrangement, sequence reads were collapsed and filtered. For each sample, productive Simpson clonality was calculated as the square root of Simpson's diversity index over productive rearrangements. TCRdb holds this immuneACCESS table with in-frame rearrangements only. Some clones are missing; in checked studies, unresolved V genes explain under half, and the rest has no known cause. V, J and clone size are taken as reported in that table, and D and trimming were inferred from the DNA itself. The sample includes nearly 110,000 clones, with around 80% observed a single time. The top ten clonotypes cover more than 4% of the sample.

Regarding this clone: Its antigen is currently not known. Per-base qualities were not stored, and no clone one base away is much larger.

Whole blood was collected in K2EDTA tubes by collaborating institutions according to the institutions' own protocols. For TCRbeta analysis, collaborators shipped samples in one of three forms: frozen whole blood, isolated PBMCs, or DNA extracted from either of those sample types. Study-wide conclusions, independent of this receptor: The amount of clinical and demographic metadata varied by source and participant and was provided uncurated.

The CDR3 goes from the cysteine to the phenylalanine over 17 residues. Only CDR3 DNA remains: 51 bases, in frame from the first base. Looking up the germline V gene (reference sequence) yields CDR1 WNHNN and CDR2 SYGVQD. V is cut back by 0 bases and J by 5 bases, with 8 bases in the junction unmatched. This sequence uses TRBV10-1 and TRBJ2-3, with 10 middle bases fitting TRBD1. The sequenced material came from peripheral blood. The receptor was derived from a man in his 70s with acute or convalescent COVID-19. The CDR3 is CASSESVGTGVGDTQYF. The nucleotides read TGCGCCAGCAGTGAGTCCGTGGGGACAGGGGTAGGAGATACGCAGTATTTT.